These T cell receptor beta chains were read from a single sample in a study of blood T cell repertoires in COVID-19. The assay was immunoSEQ multiplex PCR, and TCRdb's table has in-frame clones only and misses some. The sample has just over 50,000 clones, about 86% seen once. The sequencing input was peripheral blood. The receptors originated from a man aged 80 or over with active COVID-19. The CDR3 runs from the conserved cysteine through the conserved F or W. A D gene is named only where the DNA matches it firmly. The listing skips clone size in some rows; elsewhere it reads once, few, many or a size class.

v_call: TRBV5-1; j_call: TRBJ2-5; d_call: TRBD1; clone_size: once; cdr3_aa: CASSAGTAGYQETQYF; cdr3_nt: TGCGCCAGCAGCGCCGGGACAGCAGGGTACCAAGAGACCCAGTACTTC
v_call: TRBV19; j_call: TRBJ1-5; d_call: TRBD1; clone_size: .; cdr3_aa: CASMGQAFNQPQHF; cdr3_nt: TGTGCCAGTATGGGACAGGCGTTCAATCAGCCCCAGCATTTT
v_call: TRBV2; j_call: TRBJ1-1; d_call: TRBD1; clone_size: .; cdr3_aa: CASSGRGQGTEAFF; cdr3_nt: TGTGCCAGCAGTGGGAGGGGACAGGGTACTGAAGCTTTCTTT
v_call: TRBV9; j_call: TRBJ2-1; d_call: TRBD2; clone_size: .; cdr3_aa: CASSESGLALNEQFF; cdr3_nt: TGTGCTAGCAGCGAATCGGGACTAGCGTTAAATGAGCAGTTCTTC
v_call: TRBV28; j_call: TRBJ2-7; d_call: .; clone_size: .; cdr3_aa: CASSLSDTGYEQYF; cdr3_nt: TGTGCCAGCAGTTTATCAGACACTGGCTACGAGCAGTACTTC
v_call: TRBV20-1; j_call: TRBJ2-7; d_call: .; clone_size: .; cdr3_aa: CSASRVGGPTYEQYF; cdr3_nt: TGCAGTGCGAGTCGAGTGGGGGGACCCACCTACGAGCAGTACTTC
v_call: TRBV4-1; j_call: TRBJ1-4; d_call: .; clone_size: once; cdr3_aa: CASSQEARGRTSNEKLFF; cdr3_nt: TGCGCCAGCAGCCAAGAAGCCAGGGGACGGACATCTAATGAAAAACTGTTTTTT
v_call: TRBV7-2; j_call: TRBJ2-5; d_call: .; clone_size: .; cdr3_aa: CASSLSTGLETQYF; cdr3_nt: TGTGCCAGCAGCTTATCTACAGGGTTGGAGACCCAGTACTTC
v_call: TRBV20-1; j_call: TRBJ2-7; d_call: TRBD1; clone_size: .; cdr3_aa: CSARTGVGQYF; cdr3_nt: TGCAGTGCCCGGACAGGCGTCGGGCAGTACTTC
v_call: TRBV7-9; j_call: TRBJ1-5; d_call: .; clone_size: few; cdr3_aa: CASSLGGAQDWNQPQHF; cdr3_nt: TGTGCCAGCAGCCTCGGTGGCGCCCAGGATTGGAATCAGCCCCAGCATTTT
v_call: TRBV15; j_call: TRBJ2-1; d_call: TRBD2; clone_size: .; cdr3_aa: CATSRDLPGTSFLREQFF; cdr3_nt: TGTGCCACCAGCAGAGATCTCCCCGGGACTAGTTTTTTACGTGAGCAGTTCTTC
v_call: TRBV24-1; j_call: TRBJ2-7; d_call: .; clone_size: medium-sized; cdr3_aa: CATSGPGEDEQYF; cdr3_nt: TGTGCCACCAGTGGTCCAGGGGAAGACGAGCAGTACTTC
v_call: TRBV28; j_call: TRBJ1-6; d_call: TRBD1; clone_size: .; cdr3_aa: CATIMTGIRSPLHF; cdr3_nt: TGTGCCACCATCATGACAGGGATACGTTCACCCCTCCACTTT
v_call: TRBV6-5; j_call: TRBJ1-5; d_call: .; clone_size: .; cdr3_aa: CASSQFYSNQPQHF; cdr3_nt: TGTGCCAGCAGCCAGTTTTATAGCAATCAGCCCCAGCATTTT
v_call: TRBV7-9; j_call: TRBJ2-3; d_call: TRBD2; clone_size: few; cdr3_aa: CASSLAFRTSGRRDTQYF; cdr3_nt: TGTGCCAGCAGCTTAGCGTTTCGGACTAGCGGGAGAAGGGATACGCAGTATTTT
v_call: TRBV6-6; j_call: TRBJ2-7; d_call: TRBD2; clone_size: .; cdr3_aa: CASTLGTSGRNEQYF; cdr3_nt: TGTGCCAGCACCCTAGGGACTAGCGGGAGGAACGAGCAGTACTTC